These 9 T cell receptor beta chains were sequenced from one sample in a study of cytomegalovirus exposure and HLA in healthy donors. Vbeta (60) and Jbeta (13) primers were used in the PCR. Produced via immunoSEQ multiplex PCR; TCRdb's table is partial and in-frame only. The table has 120,000 or so clones, 80% seen once; the top ten hold approximately 9%. Sequencing was carried out using PBMCs. The source is a man in his thirties or forties in good health and CMV-seropositive.

This clone was picked up one time. This chain joins TRBV18 and TRBJ1-1, with D hard to call. The CDR3 sequence is 12 residues long. V lost 3 bases, J lost 11 bases, and 13 bases lay in between. The germline V gene has CDR1 KGHSH and CDR2 LQKENI. CDR3: CASSPERAGAFF. CDR3 nucleotide sequence: TGTGCCAGCTCACCGGAGCGAGCCGGGGCTTTCTTT. Using reference TRBV18 and TRBJ1-1 for the parts outside the CDR3, the full variable domain is NAGVMQNPRHLVRRRGQEARLRCSPMKGHSHVYWYRQLPEEGLKFMVYLQKENIIDESGMPKERFSAEFPKEGPSILRIQQVVRGDSAAYFCASSPERAGAFFGQGTRLTVV.

The chain has TRBV18 and TRBJ2-7; possibly TRBD2 for D (6 bases). V was cut by 5 bases and J by 5 bases, with 10 bases left in between. The germline CDR1 and CDR2 sequences are KGHSH and LQKENI. The CDR3 is 12 residues long. DNA for the CDR3: TGTGCCAGCTCAGGGCCGGGGGACGAGCAGTACTTC. Amino acids: CASSGPGDEQYF.

The genes are TRBV6-6 and TRBJ2-5, with 10 positions matching TRBD1. V was pared by 2 bases and J by 1 base, with 1 base of the junction left unmatched. Looked up from germline, CDR1 is MNHNY and CDR2 is SVGAGI (reference sequence). This CDR3 spans 15 amino acids. CDR3 in amino acids: CASSYRDRGQETQYF. Written as DNA, the CDR3 is TGTGCCAGCAGTTACCGGGACAGGGGCCAAGAGACCCAGTACTTC.

The chain links TRBV5-1 to TRBJ2-2, with 10 bases aligning to TRBD1. Germline CDR1 reads SGHRS; CDR2 reads YFSETQ. This CDR3 has 15 amino acids. J was trimmed by 7 bases and V by 4 bases; bases with no gene match: 7. DNA of the CDR3: TGCGCCAGCAGCCCGAGGACAGGGGGGAGCGGGGAGCTGTTTTTT. It specifies CASSPRTGGSGELFF.

This clone was observed a handful of times. This chain joins TRBV28 and TRBJ1-1; D may be TRBD1 (6 bases). The germline V gene has CDR1 MDHEN and CDR2 SYDVKM. The CDR3 totals 16 residues. V lost 3 bases, J lost 7 bases, and 21 bases lay in between. Here the CDR3 DNA reads TGTGCCAGCAGTTTGGGGGCGGGGGGCGCATTTGATGAAGCTTTCTTT. Amino acids: CASSLGAGGAFDEAFF. Looking up the rest from reference TRBV28 and TRBJ1-1 gives the full variable domain: DVKVTQSSRYLVKRTGEKVFLECVQDMDHENMFWYRQDPGLGLRLIYFSYDVKMKEKGDIPEGYSVSREKKERFSLILESASTNQTSMYLCASSLGAGGAFDEAFFGQGTRLTVV.

V and J are TRBV6-5 and TRBJ1-1, with D unresolved. The germline V gene encodes CDR1 MNHEY and CDR2 SVGAGI. V gave up 0 bases and J gave up 5 bases, with 10 bases separating them. This CDR3 has 14 residues. The CDR3 reads CASSYSLSGTEAFF. Here the CDR3 DNA reads TGTGCCAGCAGTTACTCCCTCTCGGGGACTGAAGCTTTCTTT.

The rearrangement uses TRBV6-4 and TRBJ2-1, with 14 bases aligning to TRBD2. V lost 0 bases to trimming and J lost 6 bases; unmatched junction nucleotides: 1. The germline V gene has CDR1 MRHNA and CDR2 SNTAGT. The CDR3 has 16 residues. CDR3 residues: CASSDSTSGGANEQFF. CDR3 nucleotide sequence: TGTGCCAGCAGTGACTCGACTAGCGGGGGGGCCAATGAGCAGTTCTTC.

This chain links TRBV2 with TRBJ2-7; 10 positions match TRBD2. J gave up 3 bases and V 1 base, and 0 bases lay outside the gene matches. Germline V gene sequence: CDR1 SNHLY, CDR2 FYNNEI. The length of the CDR3 is 14 residues. CDR3 bases: TGTGCCAGCAGTGAAGAGCGGGGGGGCTACGAGCAGTACTTC. Amino acids: CASSEERGGYEQYF.

This chain uses TRBV14 with TRBJ2-7; 8 nucleotides align to TRBD1. The trim removed 4 bases at V and 1 base at J, leaving 6 bases unmatched. The germline CDR1 and CDR2 sequences are SGHDN and FVKESK. This CDR3 contains 15 residues. The CDR3 region is CASSRSGQVSYEQYF. DNA for the CDR3: TGTGCCAGCAGCCGATCGGGACAGGTGTCCTACGAGCAGTACTTC.